The 10 T cell receptor beta chains below all came from one sample that was sequenced in a study of blood T cell repertoires in COVID-19. Measured with immunoSEQ multiplex PCR; TCRdb has only the in-frame clones, and not every one. The sample carries some 160,000 clones, roughly nine tenths recorded once. Material for sequencing was peripheral blood. The receptors were sampled from a woman between 65 and 79 years old with acute or convalescent COVID-19.

This clone was recorded only once. CDR3 amino acids: CASSPSLRQGIQPQHF. DNA of the CDR3: TGTGCCAGCAGCCCCTCACTTAGACAGGGAATACAGCCCCAGCATTTT. The chain combines TRBV3-1 (or the pseudogene TRBV3-2) with TRBJ1-5; 7 bases align to TRBD1. This CDR3 is 16 amino acids long. J was trimmed by 7 bases and V by 4 bases; bases with no gene match: 13. Germline V lookup: CDR1 LGHDT, CDR2 YNNKEL (reference sequence).

The chain is built from TRBV19 and TRBJ1-5, with D maybe TRBD1 (5 bases). The germline V gene has CDR1 LNHDA and CDR2 SQIVND (reference sequence). Trimming took 2 bases from V and 5 from J, leaving 19 bases between them. The CDR3 covers 17 residues. CDR3 bases: TGTGCCAGTAGTATAAGAACAGGCTTAACACTCGATCAGCCCCAGCATTTT. Translation gives CASSIRTGLTLDQPQHF.

Written as DNA, the CDR3 is TGTGCCAGCAGCGGGGGGGTACGAGAGACCCAGTACTTC. Its protein is CASSGGVRETQYF. The chain has TRBV7-6 and TRBJ2-5; TRBD2 matches 7 bases. This CDR3 spans 13 amino acids. With V trimmed by 5 bases and J by 4 bases, 4 bases remained unmatched. Per the germline V gene, CDR1 is SGHVS and CDR2 is FNYEAQ.

Only one count was recorded for this clone. The gene calls are TRBV7-9 and TRBJ2-3; TRBD1 matches 9 bases. Germline trimming cut 5 bases from V and 6 bases from J; bases unmatched to any gene: 9. CDR3 size: 15 residues. Germline CDR1 is SEHNR and CDR2 is FQNEAQ (reference sequence). CDR3 amino acids: CASSGTGIPPDTQYF. The CDR3 DNA sequence: TGTGCCAGCAGCGGGACAGGGATTCCTCCCGATACGCAGTATTTT.

This chain connects TRBV9 to TRBJ2-2; maybe TRBD1 (6 bases). The CDR3 is 16 residues long. The germline CDR1 and CDR2 sequences are SGDLS and YYNGEE. V dropped 0 bases and J dropped 2 bases, with 11 bases sitting between them. The CDR3 region is CASSVGQAPNTGELFF. The CDR3 DNA reads TGTGCCAGCAGCGTAGGACAGGCCCCCAACACCGGGGAGCTGTTTTTT.

This chain connects TRBV29-1 to TRBJ2-7; D may be TRBD2 (6 bases). Germline V gene data show CDR1 as SQVTM and CDR2 as ANQGSEA. The CDR3 is 13 residues long. V was shortened by 6 bases and J by 3 bases, with 15 bases between the two germline ends. CDR3 DNA: TGCAGCGTCTCCGGGACGGGAGTCTACGAGCAGTACTTC. This gives the protein CSVSGTGVYEQYF.

The V and J genes are TRBV4-2 and TRBJ2-7, with TRBD2 identical over 10 bases. CDR3 size: 18 residues. Per the germline V gene, CDR1 is LGHNA and CDR2 is YNFKEQ. J was trimmed by 4 bases and V by 0 bases; bases with no gene match: 12. The CDR3 DNA reads TGTGCCAGCAGCCAAGATCTAGGGGCTAGCGGGAGTACGTACGAGCAGTACTTC. Translating it yields CASSQDLGASGSTYEQYF.

The rearrangement joins TRBV7-2 to TRBJ2-1, with D hard to call. This CDR3 contains 12 residues. The V gene lost 5 bases and the J gene lost 4 bases, with 6 bases spanning the gap. CDR1 and CDR2 (germline): SGHTA, FQGNSA. CDR3 bases: TGTGCCAGCAGCCCCCAGTACAATGAGCAGTTCTTC. Translated: CASSPQYNEQFF.

The chain is built from TRBV5-4 and TRBJ1-1; 8 nucleotides agree with TRBD1. The V gene end was trimmed by 0 bases and the J gene end by 3 bases; junction bases not matched to a gene: 4. Germline CDR1 SGHNT, CDR2 YYREEE (reference sequence). The CDR3 sequence is 15 residues long. The CDR3 coding sequence is TGTGCCAGCAGCTTGGCGGACAGGGAGCACACTGAAGCTTTCTTT. It yields the protein CASSLADREHTEAFF.

The J gene is TRBJ2-1, the V gene TRBV5-1, with 9 positions matching TRBD1. The CDR3 has 16 residues. J gave up 6 bases and V 0 bases, and 7 bases lay outside the gene matches. Looked up from germline, CDR1 is SGHRS and CDR2 is YFSETQ. The CDR3 DNA reads TGCGCCAGCAGCTTGGCAACAGGGGGCGTCGGCAATGAGCAGTTCTTC. Protein sequence: CASSLATGGVGNEQFF.